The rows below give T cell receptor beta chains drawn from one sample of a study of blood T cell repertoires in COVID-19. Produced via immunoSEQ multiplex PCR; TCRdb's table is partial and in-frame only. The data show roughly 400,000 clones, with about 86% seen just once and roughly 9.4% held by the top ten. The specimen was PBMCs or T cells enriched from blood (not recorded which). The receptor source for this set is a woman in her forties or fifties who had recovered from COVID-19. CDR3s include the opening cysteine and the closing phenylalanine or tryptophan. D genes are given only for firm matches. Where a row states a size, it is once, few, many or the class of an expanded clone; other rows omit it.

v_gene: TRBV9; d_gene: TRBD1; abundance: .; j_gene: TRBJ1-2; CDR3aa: CASSVGGTGGFGYTF; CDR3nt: TGTGCCAGCAGCGTAGGTGGGACAGGGGGCTTTGGCTACACCTTC
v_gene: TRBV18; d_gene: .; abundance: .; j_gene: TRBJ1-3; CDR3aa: CASSVSSGNTIYF; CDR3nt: TGTGCCAGCTCCGTGAGCTCTGGAAACACCATATATTTT
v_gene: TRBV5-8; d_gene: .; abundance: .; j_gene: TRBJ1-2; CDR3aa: CASSLAARGYTF; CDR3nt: TGTGCCAGCAGCTTGGCGGCCAGGGGCTACACCTTC
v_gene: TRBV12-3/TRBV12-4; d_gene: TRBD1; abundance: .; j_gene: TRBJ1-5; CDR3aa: CASSPKGTGIRHF; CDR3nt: TGTGCCAGCAGTCCTAAGGGGACAGGGATTCGGCATTTT
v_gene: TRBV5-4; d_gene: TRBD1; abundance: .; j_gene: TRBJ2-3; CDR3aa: CASSFKTQGNTDTQYF; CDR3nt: TGTGCCAGCAGCTTCAAAACACAGGGGAACACAGATACGCAGTATTTT
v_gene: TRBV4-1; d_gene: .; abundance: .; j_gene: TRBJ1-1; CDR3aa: CASSQDSSGRTEAFF; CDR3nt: TGCGCCAGCAGCCAAGATTCAAGCGGGCGCACTGAAGCTTTCTTT
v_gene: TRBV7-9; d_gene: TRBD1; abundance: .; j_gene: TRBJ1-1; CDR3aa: CASSASGTAPEAFF; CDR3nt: TGTGCCAGCAGCGCCTCAGGGACAGCCCCTGAAGCTTTCTTT
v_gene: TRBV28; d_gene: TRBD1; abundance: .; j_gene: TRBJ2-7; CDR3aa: CASSSGTVKSYEQYF; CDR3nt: TGTGCCAGCAGTTCCGGGACAGTTAAATCCTACGAGCAGTACTTC
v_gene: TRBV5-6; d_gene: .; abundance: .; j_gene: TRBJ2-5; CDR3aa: CASSLDGGRRGETQYF; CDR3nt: TGTGCCAGCAGCTTGGACGGGGGGCGAAGGGGAGAGACCCAGTACTTC
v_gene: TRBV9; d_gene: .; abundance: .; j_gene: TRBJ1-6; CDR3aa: CASSVGFANSPLHF; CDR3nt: TGTGCCAGCAGCGTAGGTTTTGCGAATTCACCCCTCCACTTT
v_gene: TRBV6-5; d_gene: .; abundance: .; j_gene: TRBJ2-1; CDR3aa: CASSYSGASSYNEQFF; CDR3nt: TGTGCCAGCAGTTACTCGGGCGCGAGCTCCTACAATGAGCAGTTCTTC
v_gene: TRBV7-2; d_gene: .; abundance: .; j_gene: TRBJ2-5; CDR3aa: CASSLVPGSETQYF; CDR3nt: TGTGCCAGCAGCTTAGTGCCGGGATCAGAGACCCAGTACTTC
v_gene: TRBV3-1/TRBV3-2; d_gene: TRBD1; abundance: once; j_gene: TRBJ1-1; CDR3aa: CASSRQGARNTEAFF; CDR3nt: TGTGCCAGCAGCCGACAGGGGGCGCGTAACACTGAAGCTTTCTTT
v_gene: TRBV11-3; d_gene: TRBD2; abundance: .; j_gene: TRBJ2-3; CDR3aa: CASSLYSGGVTDTQYF; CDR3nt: TGTGCCAGCAGCTTGTACAGCGGGGGGGTCACAGATACGCAGTATTTT
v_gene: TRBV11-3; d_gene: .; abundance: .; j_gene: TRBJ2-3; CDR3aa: CASSLDYFPSGAQYF; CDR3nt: TGTGCCAGCAGCTTAGATTATTTTCCTAGTGGTGCGCAGTATTTT
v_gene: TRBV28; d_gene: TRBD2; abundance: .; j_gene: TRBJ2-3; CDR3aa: CASRTSGGTDTQYF; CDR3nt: TGTGCCAGCCGTACTAGCGGGGGGACAGATACGCAGTATTTT
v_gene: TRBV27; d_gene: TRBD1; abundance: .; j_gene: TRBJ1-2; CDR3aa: CASSQGQGATLNIHNYGYTF; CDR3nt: TGTGCCAGCAGCCAAGGACAGGGGGCCACATTAAACATCCACAACTATGGCTACACCTTC
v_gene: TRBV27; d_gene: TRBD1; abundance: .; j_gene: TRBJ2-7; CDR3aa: CASSLRPQGQGFYEQYF; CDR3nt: TGTGCCAGCAGTTTACGCCCCCAGGGACAGGGGTTCTACGAGCAGTACTTC
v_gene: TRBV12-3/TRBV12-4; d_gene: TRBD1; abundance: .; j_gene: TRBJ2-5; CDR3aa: CASSRGQKETQYF; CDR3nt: TGTGCCAGCAGCAGGGGGCAGAAAGAGACCCAGTACTTC
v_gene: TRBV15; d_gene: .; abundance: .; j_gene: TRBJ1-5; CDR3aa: CATSGDFNSNQPQHF; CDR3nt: TGTGCCACCAGCGGAGATTTTAATAGCAATCAGCCCCAGCATTTT
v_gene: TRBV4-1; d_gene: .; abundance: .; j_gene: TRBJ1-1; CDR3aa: CASSQVSRSLNTEAFF; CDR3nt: TGCGCCAGCAGCCAAGTAAGTAGATCTCTGAACACTGAAGCTTTCTTT
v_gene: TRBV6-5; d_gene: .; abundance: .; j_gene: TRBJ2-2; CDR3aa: CASLLFGDTGELFF; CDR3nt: TGTGCCAGCCTTCTTTTCGGGGACACCGGGGAGCTGTTTTTT
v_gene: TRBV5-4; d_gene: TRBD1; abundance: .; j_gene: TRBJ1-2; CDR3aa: CASSPGQGVLSYGYTF; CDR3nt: TGTGCCAGCAGCCCGGGACAGGGGGTCCTTTCCTATGGCTACACCTTC
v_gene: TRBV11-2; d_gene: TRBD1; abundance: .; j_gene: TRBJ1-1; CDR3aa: CASSPTGGLNTEAFF; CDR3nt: TGTGCCAGCAGCCCGACAGGGGGCTTAAACACTGAAGCTTTCTTT